This T cell receptor beta chain is from a study of kidney transplant recipient with SARS-CoV-2 infection. Germline V gene data show CDR1 as SGHTA and CDR2 as FQGNSA. There are 17 residues in the CDR3. Trimming cost V 5 bases and J 4 bases, with 18 bases left between them. Each CDR3 protein is one row after TCRdb ran MiXCR on the reads. The table records under 300,000 distinct CDR3 sequences, under 35% of them present only once. This clonotype was detected ten times or more. Material: a blood sample, obtained at baseline and on day 111 from a kidney transplant recipient. V is TRBV7-2 and J is TRBJ1-6; D is uncertain. This sequence was found in a male patient younger than 45 who had COVID-19 and was a kidney transplant recipient. Some T cells may be provided by the graft donor. CDR3 DNA: TGTGCCAGCAGCCCCTCGGGTCCAGGATCGTATAATTCACCCCTCCACTTT. As protein: CASSPSGPGSYNSPLHF. The variable domain in full, with the rest retrieved from reference TRBV7-2 and TRBJ1-6, is GAGVSQSPSNKVTEKGKDVELRCDPISGHTALYWYRQSLGQGLEFLIYFQGNSAPDKSGLPSDRFSAERTGGSVSTLTIQRTQQEDSAVYLCASSPSGPGSYNSPLHFGNGTRLTVT.